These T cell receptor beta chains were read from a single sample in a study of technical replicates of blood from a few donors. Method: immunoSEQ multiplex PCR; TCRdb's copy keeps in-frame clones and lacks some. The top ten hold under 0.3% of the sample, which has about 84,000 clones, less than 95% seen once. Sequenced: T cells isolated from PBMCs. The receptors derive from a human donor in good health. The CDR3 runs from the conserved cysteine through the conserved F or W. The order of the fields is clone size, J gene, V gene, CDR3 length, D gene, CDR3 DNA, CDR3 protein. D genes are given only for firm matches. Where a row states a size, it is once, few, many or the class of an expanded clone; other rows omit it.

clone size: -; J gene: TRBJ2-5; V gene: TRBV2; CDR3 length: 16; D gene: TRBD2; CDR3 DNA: TGTGCCAGCTTTCCTTTTCCTAGCGGGGAGGAAGAGACCCAGTACTTC; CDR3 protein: CASFPFPSGEEETQYF
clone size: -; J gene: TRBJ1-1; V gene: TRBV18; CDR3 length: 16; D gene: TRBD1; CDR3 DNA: TGTGCCAGCTCACCACGAGGTCGGACAGGGTCCACTGAAGCTTTCTTT; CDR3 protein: CASSPRGRTGSTEAFF
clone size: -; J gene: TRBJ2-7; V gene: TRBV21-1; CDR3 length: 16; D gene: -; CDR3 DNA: TGTGCCAGCAGCAAAGGCGGCCCTAGCGGGCTTTGCGAGCAGTACTTC; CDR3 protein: CASSKGGPSGLCEQYF
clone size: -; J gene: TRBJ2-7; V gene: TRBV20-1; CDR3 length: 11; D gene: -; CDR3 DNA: TGCAGTGCTTTAAAGAGGTACGAGCAGTACTTC; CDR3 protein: CSALKRYEQYF
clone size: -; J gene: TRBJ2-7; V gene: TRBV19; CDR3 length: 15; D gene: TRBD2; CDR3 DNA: TGTGCCAGTAGTCTCGGGACTAGCGATTTCTACGAGCAGTACTTC; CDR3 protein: CASSLGTSDFYEQYF
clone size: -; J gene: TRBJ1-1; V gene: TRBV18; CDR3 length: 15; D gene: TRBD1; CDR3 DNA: TGTGCCAGCTCACCAGGGACAGACCGTGGCACTGAAGCTTTCTTT; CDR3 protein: CASSPGTDRGTEAFF
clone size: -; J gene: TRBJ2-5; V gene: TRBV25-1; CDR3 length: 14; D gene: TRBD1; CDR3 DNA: TGTGCCAGCAGCGACAGGGGATCCCAAGAGACCCAGTACTTC; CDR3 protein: CASSDRGSQETQYF
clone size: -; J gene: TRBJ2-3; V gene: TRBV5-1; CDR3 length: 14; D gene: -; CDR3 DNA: TGCGCCAGCAGCTTGGTTGTAGAAACAGATACGCAGTATTTT; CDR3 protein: CASSLVVETDTQYF
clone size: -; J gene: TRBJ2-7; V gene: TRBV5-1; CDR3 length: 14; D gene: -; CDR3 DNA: TGCGCCAGCAGCTTCGTCCAGGGTCCCTACGAGCAGTACTTC; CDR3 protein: CASSFVQGPYEQYF
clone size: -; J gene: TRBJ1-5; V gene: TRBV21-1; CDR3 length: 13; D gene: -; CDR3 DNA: TGTGCCACCCAGACAGGCCTCAATCAGCCCCAGCATTTT; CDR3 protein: CATQTGLNQPQHF
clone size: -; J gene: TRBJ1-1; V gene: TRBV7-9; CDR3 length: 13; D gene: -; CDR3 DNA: TGTGCCAGCAGCCCCCGGGGGAACACTGAAGCTTTCTTT; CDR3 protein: CASSPRGNTEAFF
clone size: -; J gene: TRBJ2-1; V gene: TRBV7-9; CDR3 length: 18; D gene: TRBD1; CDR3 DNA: TGTGCCAGCAGCTTACTCAGCGTGACAGGGGAGGAAGCCGATGAGCAGTTCTTC; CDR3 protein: CASSLLSVTGEEADEQFF
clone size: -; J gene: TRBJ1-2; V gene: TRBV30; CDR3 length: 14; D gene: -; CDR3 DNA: TGTGCCTGGAGTCCAACAGGGCCGAACTATGGCTACACCTTC; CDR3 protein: CAWSPTGPNYGYTF
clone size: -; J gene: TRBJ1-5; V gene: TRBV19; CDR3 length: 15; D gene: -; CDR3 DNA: TGTGCCAGTAGTACGCGCCAGGGCTACAATCAGCCCCAGCATTTT; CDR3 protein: CASSTRQGYNQPQHF
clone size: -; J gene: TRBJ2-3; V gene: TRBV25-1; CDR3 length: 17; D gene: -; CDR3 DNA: TGTGCCAGCAGTGGTTTTCTCACTAGCCCTCTGGAGGATACGCAGTATTTT; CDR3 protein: CASSGFLTSPLEDTQYF
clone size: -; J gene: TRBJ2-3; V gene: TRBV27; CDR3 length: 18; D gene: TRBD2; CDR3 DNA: TGTGCCAGCAGTTCCTTCGGGACTAGCGGGAGAGTGGCAGATACGCAGTATTTT; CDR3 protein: CASSSFGTSGRVADTQYF
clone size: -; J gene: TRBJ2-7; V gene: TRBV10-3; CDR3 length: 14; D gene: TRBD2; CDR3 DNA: TGTGCCACGGCCCTAGCGGGAGACCTCTACGAGCAGTACTTC; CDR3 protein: CATALAGDLYEQYF
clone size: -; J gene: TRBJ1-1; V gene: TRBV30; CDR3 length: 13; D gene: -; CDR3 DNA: TGTGCCTGGAGCCGGAGAGCGCGCGCTGAAGCTTTCTTT; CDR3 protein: CAWSRRARAEAFF
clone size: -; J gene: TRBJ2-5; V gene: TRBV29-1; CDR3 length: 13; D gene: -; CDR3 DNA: TGCAGCGTTGACCCAGGGCTCCAAGAGACCCAGTACTTC; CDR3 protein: CSVDPGLQETQYF
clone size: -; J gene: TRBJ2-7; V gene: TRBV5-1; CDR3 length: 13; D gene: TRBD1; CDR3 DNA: TGCGCCAGCACGGGACAGGGGTCCTACGAGCAGTACTTC; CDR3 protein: CASTGQGSYEQYF
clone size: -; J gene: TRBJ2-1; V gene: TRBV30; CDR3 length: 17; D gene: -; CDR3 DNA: TGTGCCTGGAAGGGAGGCGGAGGGGCCCAGTCCTACAATGAGCAGTTCTTC; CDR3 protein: CAWKGGGGAQSYNEQFF
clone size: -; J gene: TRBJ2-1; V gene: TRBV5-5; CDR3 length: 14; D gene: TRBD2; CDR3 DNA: TGTGCCAGCGACCTGACTAGCGGGATTGGTGAGCAGTTCTTC; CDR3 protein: CASDLTSGIGEQFF
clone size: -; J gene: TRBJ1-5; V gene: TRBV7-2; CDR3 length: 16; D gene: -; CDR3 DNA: TGTGCCAGCAGCTCCCGGGGGGGTTATAGCAATCAGCCCCAGCATTTT; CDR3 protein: CASSSRGGYSNQPQHF
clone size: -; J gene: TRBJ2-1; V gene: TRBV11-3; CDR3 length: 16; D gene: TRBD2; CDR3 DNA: TGTGCCAGCAGCTTAGACGGCGGGGGGGGTTACAATGAGCAGTTCTTC; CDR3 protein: CASSLDGGGGYNEQFF
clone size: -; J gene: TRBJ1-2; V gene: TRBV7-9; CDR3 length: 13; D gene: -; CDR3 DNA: TGTGCCAGCAGCCCAGCAAGCGGGTATGGCTACACCTTC; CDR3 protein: CASSPASGYGYTF
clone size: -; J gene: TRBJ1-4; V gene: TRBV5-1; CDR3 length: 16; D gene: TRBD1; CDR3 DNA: TGCGCCAGCAGCGCCGGACAGGGCGAAACGGGGGAAAAACTGTTTTTT; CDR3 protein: CASSAGQGETGEKLFF
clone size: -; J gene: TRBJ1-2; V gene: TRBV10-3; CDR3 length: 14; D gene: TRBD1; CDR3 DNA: TGTGCCATCAGTGAGTCGTCTTCAGGGGGTGGCTACACCTTC; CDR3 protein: CAISESSSGGGYTF
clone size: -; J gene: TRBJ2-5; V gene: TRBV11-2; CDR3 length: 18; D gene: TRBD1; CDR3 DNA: TGTGCCAGCAGCTTAGATTTAGCAGGGGGCGTTGGGTTGGAGACCCAGTACTTC; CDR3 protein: CASSLDLAGGVGLETQYF
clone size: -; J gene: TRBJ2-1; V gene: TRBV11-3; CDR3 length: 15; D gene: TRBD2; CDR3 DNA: TGTGCCAGCAGCTTAGGGTTAGCGGGAGCGTTTGAGCAGTTCTTC; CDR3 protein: CASSLGLAGAFEQFF
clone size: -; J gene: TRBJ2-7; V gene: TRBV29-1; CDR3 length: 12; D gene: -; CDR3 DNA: TGCAGCGTGGGGGACATCTCCTACGAGCAGTACTTC; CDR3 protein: CSVGDISYEQYF
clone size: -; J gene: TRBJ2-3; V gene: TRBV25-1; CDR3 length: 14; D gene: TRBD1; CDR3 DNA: TGTGCCAGCAGTGAATGGGGACAGGGCCATACGCAGTATTTT; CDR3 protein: CASSEWGQGHTQYF
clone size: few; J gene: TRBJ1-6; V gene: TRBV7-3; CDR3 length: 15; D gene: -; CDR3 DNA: TGTGCCAGCAGCGCACAGGGAGATCGGTCTTCACCCCTCCACTTT; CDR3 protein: CASSAQGDRSSPLHF
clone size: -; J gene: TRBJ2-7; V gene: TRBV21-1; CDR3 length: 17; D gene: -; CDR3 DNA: TGTGCCAGCATGCAAAACCGTAGAGGGGCGGGAGCCTACGAGCAGTACTTC; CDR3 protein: CASMQNRRGAGAYEQYF
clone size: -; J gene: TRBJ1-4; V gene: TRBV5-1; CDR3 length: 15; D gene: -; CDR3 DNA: TGCGCCAGCAGCTTGGTGGCTGGAACTAATGAAAAACTGTTTTTT; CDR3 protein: CASSLVAGTNEKLFF
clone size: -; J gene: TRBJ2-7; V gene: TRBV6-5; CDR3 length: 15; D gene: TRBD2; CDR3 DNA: TGTGCCAGCAGTTCCGCGGTAGCGGGAGGGTACGAGCAGTACTTC; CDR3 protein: CASSSAVAGGYEQYF
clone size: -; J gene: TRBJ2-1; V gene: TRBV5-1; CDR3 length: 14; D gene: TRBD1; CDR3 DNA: TGCGCCAGCAGCCTACAAACAGGGGGCAATGAGCAGTTCTTC; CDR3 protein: CASSLQTGGNEQFF
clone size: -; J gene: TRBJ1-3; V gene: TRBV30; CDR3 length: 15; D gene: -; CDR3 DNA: TGTGCCTGGGGGGGAGGGGCGATCTCTGGAAACACCATATATTTT; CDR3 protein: CAWGGGAISGNTIYF
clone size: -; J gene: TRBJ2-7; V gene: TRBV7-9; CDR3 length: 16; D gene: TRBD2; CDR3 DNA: TGTGCCAGCAGTTCCGGGACTAGTAGGCCCTCCGACGAGCAGTACTTC; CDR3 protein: CASSSGTSRPSDEQYF
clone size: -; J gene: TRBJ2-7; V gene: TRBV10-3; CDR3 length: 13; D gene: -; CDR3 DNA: TGTGCCATCAGTGGGTTTCCGGGGTACGAGCAGTACTTC; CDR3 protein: CAISGFPGYEQYF
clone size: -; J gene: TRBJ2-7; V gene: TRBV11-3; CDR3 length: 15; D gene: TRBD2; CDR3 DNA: TGTGCCAGCAGCTTAGCGGCTAGCGGCTCCTACGAGCAGTACTTC; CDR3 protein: CASSLAASGSYEQYF
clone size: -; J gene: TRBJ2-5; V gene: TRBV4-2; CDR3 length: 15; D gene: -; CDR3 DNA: TGTGCCAGCAGCCGACTCGGAGGCGGGCCCAAGGCCCAGTACTTC; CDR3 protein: CASSRLGGGPKAQYF
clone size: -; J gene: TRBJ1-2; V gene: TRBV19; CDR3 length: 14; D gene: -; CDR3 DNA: TGTGCCAGTAGTATCGGCCAGGCAGACTATGGCTACACCTTC; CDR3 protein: CASSIGQADYGYTF
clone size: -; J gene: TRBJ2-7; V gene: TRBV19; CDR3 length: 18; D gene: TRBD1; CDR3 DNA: TGTGCCAGTAGTACCTGGGGGCCACAGGGGGAGAAGACCTACGAGCAGTACTTC; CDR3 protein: CASSTWGPQGEKTYEQYF
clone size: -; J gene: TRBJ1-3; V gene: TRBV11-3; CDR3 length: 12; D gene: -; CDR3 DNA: TGTGCCAGCAGCTTAAGCGGAAACACCATATATTTT; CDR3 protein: CASSLSGNTIYF
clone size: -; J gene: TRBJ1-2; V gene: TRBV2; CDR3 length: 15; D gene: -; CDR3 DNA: TGTGCCAGCAGGAGGCGGGCGGTGACTGACTATGGCTACACCTTC; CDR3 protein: CASRRRAVTDYGYTF
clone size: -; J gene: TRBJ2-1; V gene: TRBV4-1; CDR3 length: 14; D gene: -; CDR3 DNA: TGCGCCAGCAGCCGGAACCAGGATCGTAATGAGCAGTTCTTC; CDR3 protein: CASSRNQDRNEQFF